The 23 T cell receptor beta chains below all came from one sample that was sequenced in a study of cytomegalovirus exposure and HLA in healthy donors. In the PCR, 60 Vbeta and 13 Jbeta primers were used. Repertoires were generated with immunoSEQ multiplex PCR, while TCRdb's copy carries only in-frame clones and drops some. This sample has around 150,000 clones, with approximately 78% found just once. What was sequenced was PBMCs. These receptors were taken from a girl aged 2-10 years in good health and CMV-seropositive.

A few counts support this clone. The rearrangement joins TRBV5-1 to TRBJ2-5, with D tentatively TRBD2 (5 bases). Germline assignment: CDR1 SGHRS and CDR2 YFSETQ. The ends were cut back, 4 bases at V and 3 bases at J, with 10 bases in the middle. CDR3 length: 13 amino acids. The CDR3, as DNA: TGCGCCAGCAGCCCGTGGGGAGAAGAGACCCAGTACTTC. Its translation is CASSPWGEETQYF.

The chain combines TRBV29-1 with TRBJ1-5, with D unclear. The CDR3 sequence is 13 residues long. V gave up 2 bases and J gave up 1 base, with 6 bases separating them. The germline CDR1 and CDR2 sequences are SQVTM and ANQGSEA. CDR3 region: CSVETGSNQPQHF. The CDR3, as DNA: TGCAGCGTTGAAACGGGAAGCAATCAGCCCCAGCATTTT.

V gene TRBV5-5 combines with J gene TRBJ2-7, with 7 nucleotides matching TRBD1. Germline V gene sequence: CDR1 SGHKS, CDR2 YYEKEE (reference sequence). This CDR3 comprises 15 residues. The J segment lost 3 bases and the V segment lost 3 bases, leaving 9 bases of the junction unmatched. For the CDR3, the DNA is TGTGCCAGCAGCTCAAAGACAGGGCCTCGCTACGAGCAGTACTTC. It translates to CASSSKTGPRYEQYF.

V and J are TRBV4-2 and TRBJ2-7; tentative D call: TRBD1 (5 bases). This CDR3 comprises 16 residues. The V gene lost 1 base and the J gene lost 1 base, with 14 bases spanning the gap. The germline V gene has CDR1 LGHNA and CDR2 YNFKEQ. The CDR3 protein is CASSQAQGPFSYEQYF. CDR3 DNA sequence: TGTGCCAGCAGCCAAGCCCAGGGCCCATTTTCCTACGAGCAGTACTTC.

The gene calls are TRBV13 and TRBJ2-2; D gene ambiguous. Trimming removed 2 bases from V and 6 bases from J, with 7 bases in between. This CDR3 has 13 residues. Germline lookup yields CDR1 PRHDT and CDR2 FYEKMQ (reference sequence). The CDR3 nucleotides are TGTGCCAGCAGCTTAAGAGTTCCCGGGGAGCTGTTTTTT. Translated: CASSLRVPGELFF. The variable domain in full, with the rest retrieved from reference TRBV13 and TRBJ2-2, is AAGVIQSPRHLIKEKRETATLKCYPIPRHDTVYWYQQGPGQDPQFLISFYEKMQSDKGSIPDRFSAQQFSDYHSELNMSSLELGDSALYFCASSLRVPGELFFGEGSRLTVL.

This clone was observed a single time. The rearrangement links TRBV2 to TRBJ1-2; TRBD1 matches at 7 bases. The CDR3 runs 13 residues. V was clipped by 7 bases and J by 5 bases; unmatched bases: 7. Germline CDR1 is SNHLY and CDR2 is FYNNEI. CDR3: CASKGTDYYGYTF. The CDR3 coding sequence is TGTGCCAGCAAGGGGACAGATTATTATGGCTACACCTTC.

The J gene is TRBJ2-3, the V gene TRBV29-1; 8 bases fit TRBD1. Germline values: CDR1 SQVTM, CDR2 ANQGSEA. The CDR3 totals 13 residues. V was pared by 3 bases and J by 5 bases, with 4 bases of the junction left unmatched. CDR3 residues: CSVEQGAGDTQYF. CDR3 bases: TGCAGCGTTGAGCAGGGGGCCGGAGATACGCAGTATTTT.

V and J are TRBV28 and TRBJ2-7; D is possibly TRBD1 (6 bases). The germline CDR1 and CDR2 sequences are MDHEN and SYDVKM. This CDR3 region has 13 residues. V was cut by 2 bases and J by 3 bases, with 8 bases left in between. The CDR3 loop is CASSLQGLYEQYF. CDR3 coding DNA: TGTGCCAGCAGTTTACAGGGGCTCTACGAGCAGTACTTC.

This clone was observed a few times. CDR3 protein: CASSGQPSGANVLTF. For the CDR3, the DNA is TGTGCCAGCAGTGGACAGCCTTCTGGGGCCAACGTCCTGACTTTC. This rearrangement joins TRBV6-1 to TRBJ2-6; TRBD1 is a possible D gene (5 bases). The CDR3 is 15 residues long. Germline assignment: CDR1 MNHNS and CDR2 SASEGT. V shed 4 bases and J shed 1 base, with 8 bases lying between them.

The V gene is TRBV5-5, the J gene TRBJ2-5; D perhaps matches TRBD1 (5 bases). The CDR3 runs 16 residues. CDR1 is SGHKS and CDR2 is YYEKEE in the germline V gene (reference sequence). The V gene lost 1 base and the J gene lost 3 bases, with 16 bases spanning the gap. The CDR3 protein is CASSLRQLWGEETQYF. In DNA, the CDR3 is TGTGCCAGCAGCTTGCGCCAGTTGTGGGGCGAAGAGACCCAGTACTTC.

V usage is TRBV20-1 and J usage is TRBJ1-1, with 7 bases identical to TRBD1. Germline V lookup: CDR1 DFQATT, CDR2 SNEGSKA (reference sequence). V lost 7 bases, J lost 10 bases, and 6 bases stayed unmatched. The CDR3 runs to 10 residues. The CDR3 loop is CSGGQERAFF. The CDR3 DNA reads TGCAGTGGTGGACAGGAAAGAGCTTTCTTT.

The V and J genes are TRBV6-5 and TRBJ1-2, with 12 bases matching TRBD1. CDR3 length equals 15 residues. V lost 6 bases, J lost 5 bases, and 7 bases stayed unmatched. Germline V CDR1 and CDR2: MNHEY, SVGAGI. CDR3 nucleotides: TGTGCCAGCAGCCCCGGGACAGGGGGCGATTATGGCTACACCTTC. It yields the protein CASSPGTGGDYGYTF.

The chain links TRBV4-1 to TRBJ2-5, with D tentatively TRBD1 (6 bases). The J call is uncertain, as TRBJ2-7 better fits the DNA end. The CDR3 has 15 residues. The germline gives CDR1 MGHRA, CDR2 YSYEKL. The CDR3 region has the DNA TGCGCCAGCAGCCAATTGGGGAACAGGGTCTACGAGCAGTACTTC. It yields the protein CASSQLGNRVYEQYF.

This chain links TRBV5-1 with TRBJ2-1; 11 positions match TRBD2. V dropped 1 base and J dropped 7; count of bases not matched to a gene: 4. CDR1 and CDR2 from the germline V gene are SGHRS and YFSETQ. This CDR3 contains 15 residues. Written as DNA, the CDR3 is TGCGCCAGCAGCTTGAGTCTAGCGGGAGGTAATGAGCAGTTCTTC. As protein: CASSLSLAGGNEQFF.

This chain uses TRBV30 with TRBJ1-3; D may be TRBD1 (6 bases). CDR3 length equals 16 residues. CDR1 GTSNPN and CDR2 SVGIG come from the germline V gene (reference sequence). Trimming stripped 4 bases from V and 0 bases from J, with 16 bases between. CDR3 in amino acids: CAWKVFRRGSGNTIYF. The CDR3 DNA is TGTGCCTGGAAGGTTTTCCGCAGGGGCTCTGGAAACACCATATATTTT.

The chain carries TRBV5-1 and TRBJ2-7; D is unresolved. The CDR3 loop spans 12 amino acids. V was cut by 1 base and J by 6 bases, with 8 bases left in between. Germline V gene lookup returns CDR1 SGHRS and CDR2 YFSETQ. The DNA for the CDR3 is TGCGCCAGCAGCTTGTCAGGCGCCGAGCAGTACTTC. Translated, it gives CASSLSGAEQYF.

The V call is TRBV9, the J call TRBJ2-5; D call uncertain. With 4 bases removed from V and 1 base from J, the gap between germline ends came to 5 bases. The CDR3 consists of 12 residues. In germline, CDR1 is SGDLS, CDR2 YYNGEE. The CDR3 bases are TGTGCCAGCAGCAGCCTCCAAGAGACCCAGTACTTC. It codes for CASSSLQETQYF.

As DNA, the CDR3 is TGTGCCTGGAGGACCCCGGGACGGGGGGTTGTGGAGCAGTACTTC. It is translated as CAWRTPGRGVVEQYF. This sequence joins TRBV30 and TRBJ2-7, with 7 bases identical to TRBD2. Germline V CDR1 and CDR2: GTSNPN, SVGIG (reference sequence). Trimming at V came to 3 bases and at J to 7 bases, leaving 15 bases not matched to a gene. The CDR3 is 15 amino acids.

CDR3 sequence: CASSLAPSLQETQYF. As DNA, the CDR3 is TGTGCCAGCAGCTTAGCCCCTTCTCTCCAAGAGACCCAGTACTTC. This chain uses TRBV11-2 with TRBJ2-5; D is unresolved. This CDR3 is 15 amino acids long. Trimming removed 1 base at V and 1 base at J, with 10 bases between. CDR1 is SGHAT, CDR2 FQNNGV, per germline.

The chain uses TRBV6-6 and TRBJ1-4; tentatively, D is TRBD1 (5 bases). Germline values: CDR1 MNHNY, CDR2 SVGAGI (reference sequence). The CDR3 covers 13 residues. V was trimmed by 8 bases and J by 2 bases, leaving 9 bases between them. CDR3 DNA: TGTGCCAGCCGGCGGGGGACTAATGAAAAACTGTTTTTT. Translating it yields CASRRGTNEKLFF.

The chain is built from TRBV5-4 and TRBJ2-2; tentative D call: TRBD2 (5 bases). V lost 4 bases to trimming and J lost 6 bases, with 16 bases between them. This CDR3 contains 15 residues. The germline V gene has CDR1 SGHNT and CDR2 YYREEE (reference sequence). The CDR3 loop reads CASSLGYTGAGELFF. The CDR3 region has the DNA TGTGCCAGCAGCCTTGGCTACACCGGGGCCGGGGAGCTGTTTTTT.

The CDR3 DNA reads as TGTGCCATCAGTGACGCCTCTATCGGGGATACGCAGTATTTT. Translating gives CAISDASIGDTQYF. The chain links TRBV10-3 to TRBJ2-3; D remains ambiguous. Germline CDR1 ENHRY, CDR2 SYGVKD. With 3 bases removed from V and 6 bases from J, the gap between germline ends came to 13 bases. The CDR3 length is 14 residues.

J is TRBJ2-2 and V is TRBV23-1, with TRBD2 identical over 7 bases. TRBV23-1 is reported as an ORF; its role is uncertain. V lost 0 bases and J lost 4; bases outside the gene matches: 5. CDR3 length: 16 residues. The CDR3 bases are TGCGCCAGCAGTCAATCCAAGGGAGGGTCCACCGGGGAGCTGTTTTTT. This sequence encodes CASSQSKGGSTGELFF.